This T cell receptor (beta chain) was observed in a study of vaccination and CD4 T cells after COVID-19. Overall study context: Participants were vaccinated with two doses, given as either BNT162b2 or mRNA-1273 vaccine.

Researchers used the Oncomine TCR Beta short-read assay to sequence DNA from cultured CD4+ T cells. From the PCR reads, TCRdb called clonotypes with MiXCR, one entry per CDR3 protein. The sample shows roughly 22,000 distinct CDR3 sequences, 62% of them seen only once. Treatment: roughly 10-day PBMC culture with coronavirus spike peptide pools or control peptides (ViraFEST assay). Per-well cultures of approximately 2.1 million PBMCs received about 10 IU/ml IL-2 and around 10 ug/ml peptide pools. Notes on this clonotype: What it binds is unknown.

The CDR3 totals 14 residues. The V gene's germline CDR1 is DFQATT and CDR2 SNEGSKA (reference sequence). The germline V and J ends were trimmed by 2 bases and 2 bases, with 12 bases remaining between them. This sequence joins TRBV20-1 and TRBJ1-2; D remains unclear. The sequenced sample consisted of CD4+ T cells from blood, cultured in vitro. The sequence was collected from a human donor who had recovered from COVID-19. The DNA for the CDR3 is TGCAGTGCTAGACTCAGCCCCGGGAACTATGGCTACACCTTC. Encoded protein: CSARLSPGNYGYTF.